Presented here are 6 T cell receptor beta chains from one specimen sequenced in a study of T cell clones after liver transplantation. Sequencing used immunoSEQ multiplex PCR; TCRdb keeps in-frame clones, though not all of them. The table shows 40,000 to 55,000 clones, with 65% to 80% occurring only once. Sequenced here: CD4+ T cells from blood, sampled 54 months after liver transplant. These receptors all come from a human patient who received a liver transplant. A subset of T cells may come from the graft donor.

This chain uses TRBV14 with TRBJ2-7, with a weak D call TRBD1 (6 bases). CDR1 SGHDN and CDR2 FVKESK come from the germline V gene. The V end was cut by 1 base, the J end by 1 base, with 11 bases between. CDR3 length: 15 residues. The CDR3 sequence: CASSQGTVVSYEQYF. The CDR3 bases are TGTGCCAGCAGCCAAGGGACAGTTGTTTCCTACGAGCAGTACTTC. The whole variable domain, filled in from reference TRBV14 and TRBJ2-7, reads EAGVTQFPSHSVIEKGQTVTLRCDPISGHDNLYWYRRVMGKEIKFLLHFVKESKQDESGMPNNRFLAERTGGTYSTLKVQPAELEDSGVYFCASSQGTVVSYEQYFGPGTRLTVT.

This chain uses TRBV19 with TRBJ2-1; 8 positions match TRBD2. The germline V gene has CDR1 LNHDA and CDR2 SQIVND (reference sequence). V gave up 5 bases and J gave up 9 bases; unmatched junction bases: 9. There are 14 residues in the CDR3. The CDR3: CASSYRGGRGEQFF. The CDR3 bases are TGTGCCAGTAGTTATCGGGGGGGCCGAGGTGAGCAGTTCTTC.

This clone came up once. The CDR3 loop reads CASSLGGQETQYF. The DNA of the CDR3 is TGTGCCAGCAGCCTGGGGGGCCAAGAGACCCAGTACTTC. This rearrangement joins TRBV5-6 to TRBJ2-5; D is perhaps TRBD2 (6 bases). V was clipped by 4 bases and J by 1 base, with 8 bases between them. The CDR3 has 13 residues. Germline CDR1 is SGHDT and CDR2 is YYEEEE.

The rearrangement uses TRBV11-3 and TRBJ2-1; 9 bases match TRBD2. This CDR3 region has 18 residues. V shed 3 bases and J 4 bases; nucleotides not matched to a gene: 13. CDR1 SGHNT and CDR2 YENEEA come from the germline V gene. CDR3 sequence: CASSLFSSGVGTYNEQFF. CDR3 in DNA: TGTGCCAGCAGCTTGTTTTCTAGCGGGGTCGGGACGTACAATGAGCAGTTCTTC.

This clone was picked up one time. The rearrangement uses TRBV19 and TRBJ2-7; possibly TRBD2 for D (6 bases). The V and J ends lost 8 bases and 4 bases respectively, with 18 bases between them. This CDR3 has 14 residues. Germline values: CDR1 LNHDA, CDR2 SQIVND (reference sequence). CDR3 sequence: CASGKGGGGYEQYF. As DNA, the CDR3 is TGTGCCAGTGGGAAGGGAGGTGGCGGATACGAGCAGTACTTC.

As concerns this clone: Mismatch with germline at one junction end may stem from a read error. The CDR3 reads CASSLRGWDTQYF. DNA of the CDR3: TGTGCTAGCAGCTTAAGGGGGTGGGATACGCAGTATTTT. The rearrangement links TRBV7-7 to TRBJ2-3; D might be TRBD1 (6 bases). Germline CDR1 reads SSHAT; CDR2 reads FNYEAQ (reference sequence). CDR3 length equals 13 residues. Looking up the rest from reference TRBV7-7 and TRBJ2-3 gives the full variable domain: GAGVSQSPRYKVTKRGQDVTLRCDPISSHATLYWYQQALGQGPEFLTYFNYEAQPDKSGLPSDRFSAERPEGSISTLTIQRTEQRDSAMYRCASSLRGWDTQYFGPGTRLTVL.